Reported below is one T cell receptor beta chain. Antigen unknown. The data stem from a study of cytomegalovirus exposure and HLA in healthy donors. The study, taken as a whole, reports: With further analysis later on, most CMV-associated TCR beta chains appeared HLA-restricted.

The CDR3 runs 12 residues. Trimming removed 4 bases from V and 4 bases from J, with 7 bases in between. CDR1 and CDR2 (germline): MNHEY, SVGAGI. This PCR relied on a set of 60 Vbeta primers and 13 Jbeta primers. Assay used: immunoSEQ multiplex PCR; TCRdb lists only in-frame clones, some missing. The sample shows about 130,000 clones, 84% of them seen only once. Sequenced material: PBMCs. The V and J genes are TRBV6-5 and TRBJ1-2, with a weak D call TRBD1 (5 bases). The source is a man aged 45-65 years in good health and CMV-seronegative. CDR3 region: CASSSGGYGYTF. Written as DNA, the CDR3 is TGTGCCAGCAGTTCCGGGGGCTATGGCTACACCTTC.